This T cell receptor beta chain was sequenced for a study of CD8+ T cells in alopecia areata. It was cDNA, reverse transcribed from extracted RNA, that served as the sequencing template. Only in-frame clones appear in the TCRdb table, and some are missing; sequencing was by immunoSEQ multiplex PCR. Recorded here are 250,000 or so clones, with no singletons, and the ten leading clones hold about 1.1%. Cell sorting was performed on pooled cutaneous lymph node cells with CD4, CD8alpha, NKG2D, NKG2ACE and other markers. Remarks on this clone: Gene names are the mouse ones. The CDR3 is cut off 4 residues early in the read; its end comes from the germline J gene.

Germline V gene sequence: CDR1 NSHNY, CDR2 SYGAGN. The CDR3 loop spans 15 amino acids. The specimen was CD4+ T cells sorted from a lymph node. The clonotype originates from a C3H/HeJ mouse with alopecia areata. The strain's MHC: H2-k. This sequence joins TRBV13-1 and TRBJ2-5; TRBD2 matches at 10 bases. The DNA read from the CDR3 is TGTGCCAGCAGTGCCCGGGACTGGGGAGAAGAC. Protein product: CASSARDWGED. The entire CDR3 reads CASSARDWGEDTQYF.